Listed here are 5 T cell receptor beta chains from one sample, sequenced in a study of sequential checkpoint blockade in melanoma. The table came from immunoSEQ multiplex PCR; TCRdb's copy has only in-frame clones and leaves some out. The sample shows 20,000 to 25,000 clones, approximately 78% of them seen only once. Treatment meaning: randomized to nivolumab then ipilimumab (arm A) or the reverse (arm B). Sample: CD8+ T cells sorted from blood (inferred from file names), taken from a patient given nivolumab and ipilimumab in sequence. These receptor sequences come from a human donor with melanoma.

The CDR3 bases are TGTGCCATCAGCAGACTAGCGGAAAACACAGATACGCAGTATTTT. Translation gives CAISRLAENTDTQYF. J is TRBJ2-3 and V is TRBV10-3, with 9 nucleotides matching TRBD2. V lost 6 bases and J lost 2; bases outside the gene matches: 6. Germline V gene data show CDR1 as ENHRY and CDR2 as SYGVKD. CDR3 size: 15 residues.

A few counts support this clone. V and J are TRBV2 and TRBJ2-1, with 8 positions matching TRBD1. V shed 7 bases and J 7 bases; nucleotides not matched to a gene: 9. CDR3 length equals 14 residues. The V gene's germline CDR1 is SNHLY and CDR2 FYNNEI. CDR3 in DNA: TGTGCCAGCAAAGAGAGGACAGGGCCGAATGAGCAGTTCTTC. The encoded protein is CASKERTGPNEQFF.

The chain combines TRBV2 with TRBJ1-2; possibly TRBD1 for D (5 bases). The CDR3 totals 13 residues. V lost 4 bases and J 5 bases, leaving 11 bases between the germline ends. Germline loops: CDR1 SNHLY, CDR2 FYNNEI. The CDR3 loop is CASSARENYGYTF. The CDR3 DNA reads TGTGCCAGCAGTGCCAGGGAAAATTATGGCTACACCTTC.

This clone was recorded a few times. This sequence joins TRBV7-9 and TRBJ2-7, with 10 bases matching TRBD1. The length of the CDR3 is 15 residues. Trimming removed 7 bases from V and 3 bases from J; junction bases left unmatched: 9. Germline V CDR1 and CDR2: SEHNR, FQNEAQ (reference sequence). Here the CDR3 DNA reads TGTGCCAGCACCCACCAGGGGACAGGGGACTACGAGCAGTACTTC. Translated: CASTHQGTGDYEQYF.

This chain links TRBV19 with TRBJ2-7; 7 bases are shared with TRBD2. V was pared by 3 bases and J by 2 bases, with 13 bases of the junction left unmatched. Germline lookup yields CDR1 LNHDA and CDR2 SQIVND (reference sequence). This CDR3 has 17 amino acids. The CDR3 DNA sequence: TGTGCCAGTAGTATGGCCCGGGGTGCGGGAGCGGCCTACGAGCAGTACTTC. This sequence encodes CASSMARGAGAAYEQYF. The full variable domain, in which reference TRBV19 and TRBJ2-7 provide the parts outside the CDR3, is DGGITQSPKYLFRKEGQNVTLSCEQNLNHDAMYWYRQDPGQGLRLIYYSQIVNDFQKGDIAEGYSVSREKKESFPLTVTSAQKNPTAFYLCASSMARGAGAAYEQYFGPGTRLTVT.